This T cell receptor beta chain is from a study of T-cell memory formation after mild COVID-19. This clonotype has more than one count but fewer than ten. TCRdb re-called the 5' RACE reads with MiXCR, one entry per CDR3 protein. Here the sample spans under 300,000 distinct CDR3 sequences, 15% to 20% being singletons. Trimming removed 7 bases at V and 2 bases at J, with 6 bases between. Germline loops: CDR1 SQVTM, CDR2 ANQGSEA. The CDR3 is made up of 11 amino acids. The chain combines TRBV29-1 with TRBJ2-1; the D gene is possibly TRBD1 (5 bases). Sequences were obtained from PBMCs or a T cell subset sorted from them (not recorded which). This sequence originates from a man between 18 and 29 years old who had mild COVID-19 (a few samples of this study predate the infection). Cell type and time point are not known. CDR3 sequence (DNA): TGCAGCGAGGGGACCTACAATGAGCAGTTCTTC. Translation gives CSEGTYNEQFF.